This T cell receptor beta chain was documented in a study of CD8 T cells in ankylosing spondylitis. TCRdb fed the 5' RACE reads into MiXCR, producing one record per CDR3 protein. The profile shows around 300,000 distinct CDR3 sequences, 11% of them singletons. Germline CDR1 reads SGHTA; CDR2 reads FQGNSA. Losses at the gene ends were 7 bases for V and 6 bases for J; bases not matched to a gene: 14. The CDR3 spans 16 residues. This clonotype was recorded at least ten times. The clonotype comes from a female donor with ankylosing spondylitis or in good health (not recorded which). The sequencing input was blood, either unsorted or a sorted T cell fraction (not recorded which). This chain joins TRBV7-2 and TRBJ2-1, with 8 bases that match TRBD1. CDR3: CASNHLRGRLSNEQFF. Here the CDR3 DNA reads TGTGCCAGCAACCACCTCAGGGGGCGTTTATCCAATGAGCAGTTCTTC.